This record covers a single T cell receptor (beta chain). Its specificity is unknown. Germline lookup yields CDR1 SGHNT and CDR2 YYREEE (reference sequence). V lost 5 bases, J lost 0 bases, and 18 bases lay in between. The CDR3 is 17 amino acids. This sample was included in a study of T cell responses to AZD1222 COVID-19 vaccine. Overall study findings and caveats: Baseline seropositivity characterized only six AZD1222 recipients.

TCRdb's table, derived via immunoSEQ multiplex PCR, lists solely in-frame clones and lacks some. The sample includes 110,000 to 150,000 clones, 92% of them seen just once. This chain uses TRBV5-4 with TRBJ1-5; tentative D call: TRBD1 (6 bases). The sequence derives from an adult in good health. The material sequenced was peripheral blood, taken on day 0 of AZD1222 vaccination. CDR3 sequence: CASSHGGGGYSNQPQHF. DNA for the CDR3: TGTGCCAGCAGTCATGGAGGAGGGGGTTATAGCAATCAGCCCCAGCATTTT.